Detailed here is one T cell receptor beta chain. Study processing details: The authors estimated nucleated cell counts from reference gene primer amplification. Measured with immunoSEQ multiplex PCR; TCRdb has only the in-frame clones, and not every one. For V, J and clone size, that table is used; D and trimming come from the DNA. The table has about 140,000 clones, around 82% seen once; the top ten hold 3.5% to 4.5%. The data belong to a study of blood T cell repertoires in COVID-19. Study-level background: The United States, Italy and Spain provided the acute and convalescent COVID-19 samples. PBMCs, B-cell-depleted T cells, or T cells provided the cDNA or gDNA that made up the material.

This TCR was recovered from a woman aged 60-75 years with acute or convalescent COVID-19. The sequencing sample was made of peripheral blood.

CDR3 region: CASSEALRGPGYTF. For the CDR3, the DNA is TGTGCCAGCAGTGAAGCGCTCAGGGGGCCTGGCTACACCTTC. The rearrangement links TRBV6-1 to TRBJ1-2, with 8 bases identical to TRBD1. V gave up 0 bases and J gave up 7 bases; unmatched junction bases: 4. This CDR3 region has 14 residues. Germline-derived CDR1 and CDR2 are MNHNS and SASEGT.